Following are 19 T cell receptor beta chains from one sample sequenced in a study of T cell responses to AZD1222 COVID-19 vaccine (dated by TCRdb to the early 2020s). The library relied on the immunoSEQ multiplex PCR assay. The clones in this table, taken by TCRdb from immuneACCESS, are in-frame only. Not every clone is retained; where verified, under half of the shortfall comes from an unresolved V gene, and the cause of the rest is unknown. Counted in this sample were under 150,000 clones; 80% to 95% of them appeared once. The biggest ten clones account for roughly 5.1% of the sample. The meaning of the sample's time point label: baseline before first vaccination. Here the sequenced sample was peripheral blood, taken on day 0 of AZD1222 vaccination. These receptor sequences come from an adult in good health.

This clone was seen once. The CDR3 DNA sequence: TGTGCCAGCAGCTTGGTTTTCAACAGGGCGGGAGAGACCCAGTACTTC. This encodes CASSLVFNRAGETQYF. The J gene is TRBJ2-5, the V gene TRBV5-5, with a tentative D call TRBD1 (6 bases). With 0 bases removed from V and 4 bases from J, the gap between germline ends came to 16 bases. The CDR3 length is 16 residues. In germline, CDR1 is SGHKS, CDR2 YYEKEE (reference sequence).

This clone has only one observation. This chain uses TRBV7-2 with TRBJ2-1; D gene ambiguous. CDR1 is SGHTA and CDR2 is FQGNSA in the germline V gene. The ends were cut back, 6 bases at V and 2 bases at J, with 5 bases in the middle. The length of the CDR3 is 12 residues. DNA for the CDR3: TGTGCCAGCAGTCCTACCTACAATGAGCAGTTCTTC. Its protein product is CASSPTYNEQFF.

CDR3 DNA: TGTGCCAGCAGCCAAGCAAGGACCTCCTACGAGCAGTACTTC. Amino acids: CASSQARTSYEQYF. The chain couples TRBV3-1 (or the pseudogene TRBV3-2) to TRBJ2-7; D call uncertain. The CDR3 extends over 14 amino acids. V dropped 1 base and J dropped 0 bases, with 7 bases sitting between them. Germline CDR1 and CDR2: LGHDT and YNNKEL (reference sequence).

V gene TRBV7-2 combines with J gene TRBJ1-1, with TRBD1 matching over 8 bases. The V segment lost 6 bases and the J segment 1 base; nucleotides outside the gene matches: 7. This CDR3 has 15 amino acids. CDR1 and CDR2 from the germline V gene are SGHTA and FQGNSA. CDR3 residues: CASRLWTGRNTEAFF. In nucleotides, the CDR3 is TGTGCCAGCAGACTATGGACAGGGCGGAACACTGAAGCTTTCTTT.

The CDR3 nucleotides are TGTGCCAGCCGATTGGGCTTCAATCAGCCCCAGCATTTT. Protein sequence: CASRLGFNQPQHF. J is TRBJ1-5 and V is TRBV12-3 or TRBV12-4; no firm D call. Deletions cut 8 bases from V and 3 bases from J, with 11 bases between. There are 13 residues in the CDR3.

The rearrangement links TRBV25-1 to TRBJ2-1; 9 positions match TRBD1. The length of the CDR3 is 16 residues. Germline V gives CDR1 MGHDK, CDR2 SYGVNS. Trimming cost V 3 bases and J 5 bases; bases outside gene matches: 8. The CDR3 protein is CASSDTGTGSHNEQFF. CDR3 DNA sequence: TGTGCCAGCAGTGATACCGGGACAGGGTCTCACAATGAGCAGTTCTTC.

The V and J genes are TRBV5-8 and TRBJ2-4; 11 bases are shared with TRBD2. The CDR3 covers 16 residues. V lost 1 base and J lost 0; bases outside the gene matches: 0. The germline V gene has CDR1 SGHTS and CDR2 YDEGEE. The CDR3 nucleotides read TGTGCCAGCAGCTTGCTAGCGGGAGGAGCCAAAAACATTCAGTACTTC. It yields the protein CASSLLAGGAKNIQYF.

This chain connects TRBV24-1 to TRBJ2-1, with unresolved D. With 8 bases removed from V and 8 bases from J, the gap between germline ends came to 21 bases. The length of the CDR3 is 15 residues. CDR1 and CDR2 from the germline V gene are KGHDR and SFDVKD. The CDR3 DNA reads as TGTGCCACCAATGAAACTGCTCCTGGGGTCCATGAGCAGTTCTTC. It specifies CATNETAPGVHEQFF.

The V and J genes are TRBV6-1 and TRBJ2-4; D call uncertain. Germline V lookup: CDR1 MNHNS, CDR2 SASEGT. The V and J ends lost 2 bases and 0 bases respectively, with 11 bases between them. This CDR3 has 16 residues. Written as DNA, the CDR3 is TGTGCCAGCAGTGAACTATTCAGGCTAGCCAAAAACATTCAGTACTTC. It yields the protein CASSELFRLAKNIQYF.

V is TRBV4-2 and J is TRBJ2-3; 10 bases agree with TRBD2. V gave up 2 bases and J gave up 1 base; unmatched junction bases: 9. The length of the CDR3 is 18 residues. The V gene's germline CDR1 is LGHNA and CDR2 YNFKEQ. CDR3 sequence reads: CASSQTGTSASRTDTQYF. In DNA form, the CDR3 reads TGTGCCAGCAGCCAAACCGGGACTAGCGCTTCTCGCACAGATACGCAGTATTTT.

The V and J genes are TRBV7-6 and TRBJ2-2; D not certain. Trimming cost V 5 bases and J 0 bases, with 4 bases left between them. CDR1 and CDR2 (germline): SGHVS, FNYEAQ. The CDR3 runs 13 residues. CDR3: CASSPSNTGELFF. The CDR3 DNA sequence: TGTGCCAGCAGCCCCTCGAACACCGGGGAGCTGTTTTTT.

CDR3 residues: CASSLEEGVWETQYF. CDR3 DNA: TGTGCCAGCAGTTTAGAGGAGGGGGTGTGGGAGACCCAGTACTTC. The rearrangement links TRBV28 to TRBJ2-5; D could derive from TRBD1 or TRBD2 (6 bases each). This CDR3 is built from 15 residues. Deletions cut 2 bases from V and 5 bases from J, with 15 bases between. Germline-derived CDR1 and CDR2 are MDHEN and SYDVKM.

The CDR3 DNA follows: TGCAGCGTGGGGGAGCGGGGTGGCCCGAACACCGGGGAGCTGTTTTTT. This codes for CSVGERGGPNTGELFF. The chain uses TRBV29-1 and TRBJ2-2; 7 positions match TRBD2. Germline trimming cut 6 bases from V and 0 bases from J; bases unmatched to any gene: 10. The CDR3 runs to 16 residues. Germline CDR1 reads SQVTM; CDR2 reads ANQGSEA.

V is TRBV25-1 and J is TRBJ2-5; 7 bases are a match to TRBD2. V shed 3 bases and J 4 bases; nucleotides not matched to a gene: 8. CDR1 is MGHDK and CDR2 is SYGVNS in the germline V gene. This CDR3 contains 15 residues. Here the CDR3 reads CASSDRQRGRETQYF. The DNA for the CDR3 is TGTGCCAGCAGTGACCGACAGCGGGGCAGAGAGACCCAGTACTTC. Based on the CDR3 plus reference TRBV25-1 and TRBJ2-5, the full variable domain is EADIYQTPRYLVIGTGKKITLECSQTMGHDKMYWYQQDPGMELHLIHYSYGVNSTEKGDLSSESTVSRIRTEHFPLTLESARPSHTSQYLCASSDRQRGRETQYFGPGTRLLVL.

The chain recombines TRBV23-1 with TRBJ2-3, with a tentative D call TRBD2 (6 bases). TRBV23-1 is placed among ORFs of uncertain function. The CDR3 covers 17 residues. Trimming cost V 2 bases and J 0 bases, with 15 bases left between them. CDR3 amino acids: CASSQGTASESTDTQYF. The CDR3 DNA reads as TGCGCCAGCAGTCAAGGTACGGCTAGCGAGAGCACAGATACGCAGTATTTT.

V gene TRBV28 combines with J gene TRBJ1-1; D gene ambiguous. Trimming removed 5 bases at V and 1 base at J, with 8 bases between. The CDR3 totals 13 residues. CDR1 is MDHEN and CDR2 is SYDVKM in the germline V gene. CDR3 bases: TGTGCCAGCAGTCTACCAGAGAACACTGAAGCTTTCTTT. Translating gives CASSLPENTEAFF.

This CDR3 reads CAISTSGITDTQYF. The CDR3 region has the DNA TGTGCCATCAGTACTAGCGGGATCACAGATACGCAGTATTTT. V gene TRBV10-3 combines with J gene TRBJ2-3, with 10 bases fitting TRBD2. CDR1 ENHRY and CDR2 SYGVKD come from the germline V gene. CDR3 length: 14 residues. J lost 2 bases, V lost 5 bases, and 1 base had no gene match.

The chain links TRBV28 to TRBJ1-5; possible D gene TRBD1, 5 bases. CDR1 and CDR2 (germline): MDHEN, SYDVKM. V lost 2 bases to trimming and J lost 6 bases, with 5 bases between them. CDR3 length equals 12 residues. This chain's CDR3 is CASSLRGQPQHF. Written as DNA, the CDR3 is TGTGCCAGCAGTTTAAGGGGTCAGCCCCAGCATTTT.

This chain joins TRBV18 and TRBJ1-1; D unresolved. CDR1 is KGHSH and CDR2 is LQKENI in the germline V gene. The CDR3 sequence is 13 residues long. The ends were cut back, 4 bases at V and 7 bases at J, with 13 bases in the middle. This chain's CDR3 is CASSQRVEGEAFF. The CDR3 DNA follows: TGTGCCAGCTCACAGAGGGTTGAGGGTGAAGCTTTCTTT.